The T cell receptor beta chain under discussion was sequenced for a study of control samples from healthy donors and cancer patients. V was trimmed by 5 bases and J by 9 bases, leaving 20 bases between them. This CDR3 comprises 15 residues. CDR1 and CDR2 (germline): MRHNA, SNTAGT. Produced via immunoSEQ multiplex PCR; TCRdb's table is partial and in-frame only. The data contain tens of thousands of clones, about 88% of them seen just once; the ten biggest clones take up approximately 3.6%. The specimen sequenced was blood. The chain couples TRBV6-4 to TRBJ2-1; perhaps TRBD2 as D (6 bases). The TCR comes from a woman aged 45 to 65 in good health. The CDR3 loop is CASSMDLGGRGEQFF. CDR3 nucleotides: TGTGCCAGCAGTATGGATCTGGGAGGTAGGGGTGAGCAGTTCTTC.